Below are 15 T cell receptor beta chains sequenced from a single sample in a study of T cell changes during pregnancy in multiple sclerosis. Sequenced by immunoSEQ multiplex PCR; TCRdb stores in-frame clones only, minus some. The sample lists 85,000 to 110,000 clones; roughly 92% were seen once. The sample was peripheral blood, taken after pregnancy. The receptors were sampled from a female donor with multiple sclerosis, enrolled in a pregnancy study.

This clone was observed a single time. The chain employs TRBV2 and TRBJ2-1, with TRBD2 matching 10 bases. This CDR3 is built from 19 residues. The V gene end was trimmed by 3 bases and the J gene end by 8 bases; junction bases not matched to a gene: 19. The germline V gene encodes CDR1 SNHLY and CDR2 FYNNEI. CDR3 amino acids: CASSDLAGGSSRRYDEQFF. In DNA form, the CDR3 reads TGTGCCAGCAGTGATTTAGCGGGGGGCTCCTCCAGAAGGTACGATGAGCAGTTCTTC.

V and J are TRBV19 and TRBJ1-6; perhaps TRBD1 as D (6 bases). The CDR3 extends over 15 amino acids. Trimming removed 9 bases from V and 7 bases from J, with 19 bases in between. Per the germline V gene, CDR1 is LNHDA and CDR2 is SQIVND (reference sequence). The CDR3 nucleotides read TGTGCCAGCCAACCCAGGGGTCGTAAGAATTCACCCCTCCACTTT. It translates to CASQPRGRKNSPLHF.

This rearrangement joins TRBV7-3 to TRBJ2-2; D might be TRBD2 (6 bases). CDR1 and CDR2 (germline): SGHTA, FQGTGA. V gave up 5 bases and J gave up 6 bases, with 22 bases separating them. This CDR3 is built from 17 residues. The DNA for the CDR3 is TGTGCCAGCAGCCCCTGGGGGACTCGGAGAGCGGCCGGGGAGCTGTTTTTT. Encoded protein: CASSPWGTRRAAGELFF.

This chain joins TRBV5-1 and TRBJ2-3; 10 bases agree with TRBD2. After removal of 2 bases from V and 0 bases from J, the junction contained 3 bases not matched to a gene. CDR3 size: 16 residues. CDR1 is SGHRS and CDR2 is YFSETQ in the germline V gene. In DNA, the CDR3 is TGCGCCAGCAGCTTAACTAGCGGGGCTAGCACAGATACGCAGTATTTT. It encodes CASSLTSGASTDTQYF.

The chain combines TRBV9 with TRBJ1-2, with D tentatively TRBD1 (5 bases). This CDR3 has 11 amino acids. Trimming stripped 3 bases from V and 8 bases from J, with 8 bases between. Germline V gives CDR1 SGDLS, CDR2 YYNGEE. This CDR3 reads CASSGGDGYTF. The DNA for the CDR3 is TGTGCCAGCAGCGGGGGCGACGGCTACACCTTC.

V usage is TRBV6-5 and J usage is TRBJ1-1; D might be TRBD1 (5 bases). V lost 8 bases and J 4 bases, leaving 17 bases between the germline ends. This CDR3 is 14 amino acids long. From germline, CDR1 is MNHEY and CDR2 SVGAGI. The CDR3 sequence is CASFRRGGGTEAFF. DNA of the CDR3: TGTGCCAGCTTCAGGAGGGGCGGGGGCACTGAAGCTTTCTTT.

This chain uses TRBV19 with TRBJ2-5; no firm D call. The CDR3 spans 14 residues. Germline V gene data show CDR1 as LNHDA and CDR2 as SQIVND (reference sequence). V lost 1 base and J lost 4, with 10 bases in between. The CDR3 protein is CASSIGRRPETQYF. CDR3 DNA: TGTGCCAGTAGTATAGGAAGGAGACCAGAGACCCAGTACTTC.

This clone was seen just once. V gene TRBV7-2 combines with J gene TRBJ2-1; TRBD2 matches 13 bases. V lost 1 base and J lost 4; bases outside the gene matches: 4. Per germline, CDR1 SGHTA and CDR2 FQGNSA. This CDR3 spans 17 amino acids. The CDR3 DNA reads as TGTGCCAGCAGCTTAGACCGGACTAGCGGGAGATACAATGAGCAGTTCTTC. It codes for CASSLDRTSGRYNEQFF.

The chain couples TRBV19 to TRBJ1-5; 8 bases are a match to TRBD1. J lost 9 bases, V lost 5 bases, and 9 bases had no gene match. The germline V gene encodes CDR1 LNHDA and CDR2 SQIVND (reference sequence). This CDR3 has 14 amino acids. CDR3 sequence reads: CASSSGRGQGPQHF. CDR3 nucleotide sequence: TGTGCCAGTAGTTCGGGCAGGGGGCAGGGGCCCCAGCATTTT. The full variable domain, in which reference TRBV19 and TRBJ1-5 provide the parts outside the CDR3, is DGGITQSPKYLFRKEGQNVTLSCEQNLNHDAMYWYRQDPGQGLRLIYYSQIVNDFQKGDIAEGYSVSREKKESFPLTVTSAQKNPTAFYLCASSSGRGQGPQHFGDGTRLSIL.

This chain joins TRBV5-1 and TRBJ1-1, with D unresolved. Trimming took off 4 bases at V and 1 base at J, with 11 bases between the two ends. The CDR3 has 14 amino acids. Germline values: CDR1 SGHRS, CDR2 YFSETQ. CDR3 DNA sequence: TGCGCCAGCAGCGAGGTAGCCTCGAACACTGAAGCTTTCTTT. It codes for CASSEVASNTEAFF. The full variable domain, rest sourced from reference TRBV5-1 and TRBJ1-1, is KAGVTQTPRYLIKTRGQQVTLSCSPISGHRSVSWYQQTPGQGLQFLFEYFSETQRNKGNFPGRFSGRQFSNSRSEMNVSTLELGDSALYLCASSEVASNTEAFFGQGTRLTVV.

The rearrangement joins TRBV9 to TRBJ2-1, with 7 bases matching TRBD1. Germline V lookup: CDR1 SGDLS, CDR2 YYNGEE. This CDR3 is 16 amino acids long. The V and J ends lost 4 bases and 2 bases, in that order; junction bases with no gene match: 9. The CDR3 reads CASSRRGDRAYNEQFF. CDR3 nucleotide sequence: TGTGCCAGCAGCCGTCGAGGGGACAGAGCCTACAATGAGCAGTTCTTC.

The table lists this clone with a count of one. The chain joins TRBV5-4 to TRBJ2-5; 9 bases align to TRBD1. Trimming took 4 bases from V and 3 from J; bases not matched to a gene: 7. Germline assignment: CDR1 SGHNT and CDR2 YYREEE (reference sequence). This CDR3 has 15 residues. CDR3 sequence reads: CASSGPTGGKETQYF. The DNA of the CDR3 is TGTGCCAGCAGCGGCCCGACAGGGGGTAAAGAGACCCAGTACTTC.

V is TRBV19 and J is TRBJ2-3, with TRBD1 as a possible D gene (6 bases). Trimming shortened V by 5 bases and J by 2 bases, and 14 bases separated the two germline ends. Looked up from germline, CDR1 is LNHDA and CDR2 is SQIVND (reference sequence). The CDR3 length is 15 residues. In DNA, the CDR3 is TGTGCCAGTAGTTCCCCGGACAGAAACACAGATACGCAGTATTTT. The encoded protein is CASSSPDRNTDTQYF. The entire variable domain, with the rest obtained from reference TRBV19 and TRBJ2-3, is as follows: DGGITQSPKYLFRKEGQNVTLSCEQNLNHDAMYWYRQDPGQGLRLIYYSQIVNDFQKGDIAEGYSVSREKKESFPLTVTSAQKNPTAFYLCASSSPDRNTDTQYFGPGTRLTVL.

This clone was seen a single time. DNA of the CDR3: TGCGCCAGCAGCCAAGTACTACGAGAGACCCAGTACTTC. Its protein is CASSQVLRETQYF. The chain combines TRBV4-1 with TRBJ2-5, with D unclear. The length of the CDR3 is 13 residues. Trimming took off 1 base at V and 4 bases at J, with 7 bases between the two ends. Germline V gives CDR1 MGHRA, CDR2 YSYEKL.

The chain employs TRBV10-3 and TRBJ2-7; D remains ambiguous. CDR1 ENHRY and CDR2 SYGVKD come from the germline V gene. V was trimmed by 3 bases and J by 7 bases, leaving 13 bases between them. The CDR3 is made up of 13 amino acids. The CDR3 nucleotides read TGTGCCATCAGTGATCTGTTGCGAAATGAGCAGTACTTC. Translating it yields CAISDLLRNEQYF.